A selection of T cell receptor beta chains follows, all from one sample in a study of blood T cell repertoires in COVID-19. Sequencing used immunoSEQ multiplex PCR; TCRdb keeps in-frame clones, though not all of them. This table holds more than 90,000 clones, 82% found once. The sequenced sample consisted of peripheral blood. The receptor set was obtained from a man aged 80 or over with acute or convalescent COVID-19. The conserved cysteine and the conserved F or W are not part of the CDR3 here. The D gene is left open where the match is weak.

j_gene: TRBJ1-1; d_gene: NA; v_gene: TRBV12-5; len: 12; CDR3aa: ASGFSSGGTEAF
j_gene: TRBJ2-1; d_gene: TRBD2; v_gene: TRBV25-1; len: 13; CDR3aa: ASRSGGLSYNEQF
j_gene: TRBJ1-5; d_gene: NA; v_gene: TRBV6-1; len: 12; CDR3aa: ASIQQISNQPQH
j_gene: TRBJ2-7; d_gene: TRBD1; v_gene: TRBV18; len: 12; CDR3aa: ASSRDRGDYEQY
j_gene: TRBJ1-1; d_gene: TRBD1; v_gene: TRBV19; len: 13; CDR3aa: ASSTPGGANTEAF
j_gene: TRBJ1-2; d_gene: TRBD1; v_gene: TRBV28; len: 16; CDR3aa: ASSLGARTGGLIGGYT
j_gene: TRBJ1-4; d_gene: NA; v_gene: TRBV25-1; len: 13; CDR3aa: ASSDWGVDNEKLF
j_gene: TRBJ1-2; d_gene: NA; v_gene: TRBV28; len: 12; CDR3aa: ASSSGPSQGGYT
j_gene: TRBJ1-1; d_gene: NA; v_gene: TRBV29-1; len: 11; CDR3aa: SVVVRANTEAF
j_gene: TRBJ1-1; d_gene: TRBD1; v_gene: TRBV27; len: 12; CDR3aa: ASRQGAGTTEAF
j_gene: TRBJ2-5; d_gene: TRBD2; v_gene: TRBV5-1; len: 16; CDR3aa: ASSLARLAGGGQETQY
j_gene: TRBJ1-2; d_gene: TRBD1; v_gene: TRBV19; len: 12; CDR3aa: ASSIGGQGSGYT
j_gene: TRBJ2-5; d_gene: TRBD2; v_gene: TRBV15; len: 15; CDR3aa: ATSKKGLAVYQETQY
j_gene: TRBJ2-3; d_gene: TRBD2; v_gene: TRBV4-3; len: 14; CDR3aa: ASSQDGAGGTDTQY
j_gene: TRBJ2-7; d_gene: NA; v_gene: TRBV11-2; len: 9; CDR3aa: ASSPQLEQY
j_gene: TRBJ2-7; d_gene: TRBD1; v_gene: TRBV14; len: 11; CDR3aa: ARGRTGGYEQY
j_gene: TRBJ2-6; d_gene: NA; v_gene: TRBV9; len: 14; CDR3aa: ASTRRTGSGANVLT
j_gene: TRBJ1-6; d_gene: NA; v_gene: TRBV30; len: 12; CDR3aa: AARDTNTNSPLH
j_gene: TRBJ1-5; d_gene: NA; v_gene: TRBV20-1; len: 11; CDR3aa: SASWAPEQPQH
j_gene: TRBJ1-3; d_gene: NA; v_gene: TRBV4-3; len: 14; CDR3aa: ASSQDIFSSGNTIY
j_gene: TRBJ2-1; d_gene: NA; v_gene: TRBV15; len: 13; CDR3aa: ATSREQGRSNEQF
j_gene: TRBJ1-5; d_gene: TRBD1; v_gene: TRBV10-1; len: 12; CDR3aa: ATQDRGGNQPQH
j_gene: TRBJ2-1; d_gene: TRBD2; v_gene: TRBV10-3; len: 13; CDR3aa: AISQGSGRSNEQF
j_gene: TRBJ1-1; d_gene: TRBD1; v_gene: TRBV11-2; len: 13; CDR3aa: ASSLDFTGVSEAF
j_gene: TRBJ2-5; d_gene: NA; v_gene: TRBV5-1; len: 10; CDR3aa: ASRYAGQTQY
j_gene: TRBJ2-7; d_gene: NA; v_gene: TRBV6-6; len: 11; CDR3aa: ASSYSTSYEQY
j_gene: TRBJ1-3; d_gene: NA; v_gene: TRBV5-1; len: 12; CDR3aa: ASSLGQTGNTIY
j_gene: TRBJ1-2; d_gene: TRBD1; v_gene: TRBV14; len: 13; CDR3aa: ASSPQGASRYGYT
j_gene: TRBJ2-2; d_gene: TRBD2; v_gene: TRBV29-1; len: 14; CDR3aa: SVGRAGGPNTGELF
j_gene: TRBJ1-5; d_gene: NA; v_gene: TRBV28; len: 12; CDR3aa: ASSSPAGGQPQH
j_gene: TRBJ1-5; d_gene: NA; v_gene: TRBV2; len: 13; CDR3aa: ASSKDTKSNQPQH
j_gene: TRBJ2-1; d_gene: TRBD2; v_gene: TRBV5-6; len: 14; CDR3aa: ASSSRILATYNEQF
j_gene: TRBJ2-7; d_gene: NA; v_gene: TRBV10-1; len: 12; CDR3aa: ASSEGSGVYEQY
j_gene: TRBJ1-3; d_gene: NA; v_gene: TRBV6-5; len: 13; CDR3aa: ASSYGGSSGNTIY
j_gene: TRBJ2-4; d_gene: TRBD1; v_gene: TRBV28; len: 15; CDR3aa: ASSSWDRGLAKNIQY
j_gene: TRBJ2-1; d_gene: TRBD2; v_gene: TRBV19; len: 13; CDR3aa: ASRRSSGAYNEQF
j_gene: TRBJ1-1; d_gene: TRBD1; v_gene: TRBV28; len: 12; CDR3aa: ASSTYGQGKEAF
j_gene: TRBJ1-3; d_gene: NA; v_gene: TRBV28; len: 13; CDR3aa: ASRYGERSGNTIY
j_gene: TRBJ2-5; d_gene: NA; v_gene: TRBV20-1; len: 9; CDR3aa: SANLQETQY
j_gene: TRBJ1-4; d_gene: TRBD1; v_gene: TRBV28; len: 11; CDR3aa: ASGGGAGEKLF
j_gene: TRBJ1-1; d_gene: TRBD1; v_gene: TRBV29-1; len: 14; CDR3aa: SVVGGQGRLNTEAF
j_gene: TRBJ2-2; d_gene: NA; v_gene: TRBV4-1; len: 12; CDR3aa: ASSPGGNTGELF
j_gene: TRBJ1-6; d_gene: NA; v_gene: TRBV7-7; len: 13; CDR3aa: ASSQASTYNSPLH
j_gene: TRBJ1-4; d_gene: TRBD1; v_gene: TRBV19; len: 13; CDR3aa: ASSLQGAANEKLF
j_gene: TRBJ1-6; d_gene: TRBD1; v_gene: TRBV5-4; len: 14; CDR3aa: ASSLDRGRQNSPLH
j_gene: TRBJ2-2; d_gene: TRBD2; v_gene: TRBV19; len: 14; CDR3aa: ASGLAGGRNTGELF
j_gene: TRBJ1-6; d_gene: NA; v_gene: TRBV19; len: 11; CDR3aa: ASSGGLDSPLH
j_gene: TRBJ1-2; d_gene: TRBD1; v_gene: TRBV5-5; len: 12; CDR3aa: ASSPGQAPYGYT